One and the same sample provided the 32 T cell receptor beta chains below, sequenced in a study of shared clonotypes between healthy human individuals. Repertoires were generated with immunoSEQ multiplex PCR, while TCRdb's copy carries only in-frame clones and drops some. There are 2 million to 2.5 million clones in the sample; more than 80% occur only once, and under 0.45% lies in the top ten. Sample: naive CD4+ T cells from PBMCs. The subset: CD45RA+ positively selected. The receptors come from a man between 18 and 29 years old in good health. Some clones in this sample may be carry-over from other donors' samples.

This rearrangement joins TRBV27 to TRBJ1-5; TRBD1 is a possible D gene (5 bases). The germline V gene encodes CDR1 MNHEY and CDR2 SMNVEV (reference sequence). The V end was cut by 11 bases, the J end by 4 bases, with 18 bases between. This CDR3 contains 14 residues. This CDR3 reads CAPQPAGGNQPQHF. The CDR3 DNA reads TGTGCCCCCCAACCCGCTGGGGGGAATCAGCCCCAGCATTTT.

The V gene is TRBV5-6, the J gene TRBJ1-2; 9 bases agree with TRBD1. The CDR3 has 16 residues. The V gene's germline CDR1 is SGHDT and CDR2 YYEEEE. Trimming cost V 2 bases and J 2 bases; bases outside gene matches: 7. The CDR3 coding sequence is TGTGCCAGCAGCTTCTTGAGACAGGGGGAGAACTATGGCTACACCTTC. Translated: CASSFLRQGENYGYTF.

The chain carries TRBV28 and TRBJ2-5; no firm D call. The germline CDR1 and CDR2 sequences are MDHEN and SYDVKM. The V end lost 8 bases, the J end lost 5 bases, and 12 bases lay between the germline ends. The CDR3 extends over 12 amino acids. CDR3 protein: CASRTFHETQYF. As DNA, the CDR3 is TGTGCCAGCCGAACTTTTCACGAGACCCAGTACTTC. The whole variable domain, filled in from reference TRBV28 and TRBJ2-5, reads DVKVTQSSRYLVKRTGEKVFLECVQDMDHENMFWYRQDPGLGLRLIYFSYDVKMKEKGDIPEGYSVSREKKERFSLILESASTNQTSMYLCASRTFHETQYFGPGTRLLVL.

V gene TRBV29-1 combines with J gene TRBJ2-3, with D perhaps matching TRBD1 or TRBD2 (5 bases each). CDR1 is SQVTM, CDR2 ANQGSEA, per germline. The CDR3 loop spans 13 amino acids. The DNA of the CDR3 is TGCAGTTCGGGGCAGCGCGCCGTGGGGACGCAGTATTTT. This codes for CSSGQRAVGTQYF.

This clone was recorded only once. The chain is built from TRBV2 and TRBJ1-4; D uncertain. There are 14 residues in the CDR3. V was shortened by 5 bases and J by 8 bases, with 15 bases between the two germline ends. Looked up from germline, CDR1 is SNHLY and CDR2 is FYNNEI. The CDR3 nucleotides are TGTGCCAGCAGTAGGGTAGCCGGGCAGGAAAAACTGTTTTTT. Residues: CASSRVAGQEKLFF. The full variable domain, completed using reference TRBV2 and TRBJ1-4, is EPEVTQTPSHQVTQMGQEVILRCVPISNHLYFYWYRQILGQKVEFLVSFYNNEISEKSEIFDDQFSVERPDGSNFTLKIRSTKLEDSAMYFCASSRVAGQEKLFFGSGTQLSVL.

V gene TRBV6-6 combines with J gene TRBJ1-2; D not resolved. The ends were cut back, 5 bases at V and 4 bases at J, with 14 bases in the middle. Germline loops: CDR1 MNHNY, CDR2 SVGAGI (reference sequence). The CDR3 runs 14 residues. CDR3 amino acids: CASSGVGGIYGYTF. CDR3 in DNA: TGTGCCAGCAGTGGCGTTGGCGGAATCTATGGCTACACCTTC.

CDR3 DNA sequence: TGTGCCAGCAGGACCCCCCCGGGACAGTACAATGAGCAGTTCTTC. Protein: CASRTPPGQYNEQFF. This chain connects TRBV28 to TRBJ2-1, with 7 nucleotides matching TRBD1. Germline assignment: CDR1 MDHEN and CDR2 SYDVKM. This CDR3 spans 15 amino acids. V lost 6 bases to trimming and J lost 4 bases; unmatched junction nucleotides: 9.

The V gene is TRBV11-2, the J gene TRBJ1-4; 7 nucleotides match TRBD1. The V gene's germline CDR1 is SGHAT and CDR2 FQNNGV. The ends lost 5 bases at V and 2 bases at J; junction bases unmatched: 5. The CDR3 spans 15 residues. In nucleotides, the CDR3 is TGTGCCAGCAGCCCAGACAGGGCGACTAATGAAAAACTGTTTTTT. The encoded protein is CASSPDRATNEKLFF.

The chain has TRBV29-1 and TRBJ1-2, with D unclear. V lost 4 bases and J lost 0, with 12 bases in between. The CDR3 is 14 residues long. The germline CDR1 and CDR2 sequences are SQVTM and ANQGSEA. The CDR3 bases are TGCAGCGTTGGACCTAGGGTCACTAACTATGGCTACACCTTC. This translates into CSVGPRVTNYGYTF.

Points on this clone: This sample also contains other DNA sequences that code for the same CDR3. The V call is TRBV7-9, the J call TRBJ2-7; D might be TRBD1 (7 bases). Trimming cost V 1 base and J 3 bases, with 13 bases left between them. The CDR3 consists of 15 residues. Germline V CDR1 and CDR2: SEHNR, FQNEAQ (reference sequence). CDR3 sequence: CASSLVGGGSYEQYF. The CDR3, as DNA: TGTGCCAGCAGCTTAGTAGGAGGGGGCAGCTACGAGCAGTACTTC.

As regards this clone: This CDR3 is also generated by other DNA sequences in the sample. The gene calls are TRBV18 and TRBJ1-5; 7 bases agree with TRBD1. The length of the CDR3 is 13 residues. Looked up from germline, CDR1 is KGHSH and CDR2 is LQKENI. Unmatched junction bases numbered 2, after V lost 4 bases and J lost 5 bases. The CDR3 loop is CASSLDRDQPQHF. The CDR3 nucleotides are TGTGCCAGCTCACTCGACAGGGATCAGCCCCAGCATTTT. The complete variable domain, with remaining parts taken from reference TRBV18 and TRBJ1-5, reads NAGVMQNPRHLVRRRGQEARLRCSPMKGHSHVYWYRQLPEEGLKFMVYLQKENIIDESGMPKERFSAEFPKEGPSILRIQQVVRGDSAAYFCASSLDRDQPQHFGDGTRLSIL.

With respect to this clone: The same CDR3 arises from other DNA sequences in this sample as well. CDR3 region: CASSGGQIQETQYF. CDR3 bases: TGCGCCAGCAGCGGAGGACAGATCCAAGAGACCCAGTACTTC. The V and J genes are TRBV5-1 and TRBJ2-5; possibly TRBD1 for D (6 bases). CDR1 is SGHRS, CDR2 YFSETQ, per germline. Trimming removed 4 bases at V and 1 base at J, with 11 bases between. The CDR3 has 14 amino acids. Using reference TRBV5-1 and TRBJ2-5 for the parts outside the CDR3, the full variable domain is KAGVTQTPRYLIKTRGQQVTLSCSPISGHRSVSWYQQTPGQGLQFLFEYFSETQRNKGNFPGRFSGRQFSNSRSEMNVSTLELGDSALYLCASSGGQIQETQYFGPGTRLLVL.

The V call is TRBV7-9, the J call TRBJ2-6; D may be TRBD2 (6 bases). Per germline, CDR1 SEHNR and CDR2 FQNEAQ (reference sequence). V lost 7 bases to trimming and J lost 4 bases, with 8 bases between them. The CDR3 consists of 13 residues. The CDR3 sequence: CASTREGANVLTF. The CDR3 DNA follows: TGTGCCAGCACCCGGGAGGGGGCCAACGTCCTGACTTTC.

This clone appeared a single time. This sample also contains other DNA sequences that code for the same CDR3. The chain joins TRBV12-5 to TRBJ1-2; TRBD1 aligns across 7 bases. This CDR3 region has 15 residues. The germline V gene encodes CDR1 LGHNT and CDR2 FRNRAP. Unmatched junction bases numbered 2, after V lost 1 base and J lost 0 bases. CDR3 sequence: CASGLGDRPNYGYTF. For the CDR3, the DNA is TGTGCTAGTGGTTTGGGGGACAGACCTAACTATGGCTACACCTTC.

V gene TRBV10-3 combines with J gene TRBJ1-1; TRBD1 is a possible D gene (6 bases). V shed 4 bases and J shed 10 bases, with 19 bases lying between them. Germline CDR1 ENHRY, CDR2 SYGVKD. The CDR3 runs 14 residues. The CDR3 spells CAISGTASTEGAFF. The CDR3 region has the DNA TGTGCCATCAGTGGGACAGCTTCAACAGAGGGAGCTTTCTTT.

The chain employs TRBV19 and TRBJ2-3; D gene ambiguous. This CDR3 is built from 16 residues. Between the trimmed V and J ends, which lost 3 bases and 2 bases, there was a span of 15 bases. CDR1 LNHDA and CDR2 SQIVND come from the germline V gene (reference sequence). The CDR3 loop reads CASSIVLNRATDTQYF. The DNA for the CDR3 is TGTGCCAGTAGTATTGTACTAAATAGGGCCACAGATACGCAGTATTTT.

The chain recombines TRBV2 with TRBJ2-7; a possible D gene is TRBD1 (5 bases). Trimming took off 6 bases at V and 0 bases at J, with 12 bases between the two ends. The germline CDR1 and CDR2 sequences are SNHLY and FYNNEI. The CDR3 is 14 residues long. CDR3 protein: CASRATESSYEQYF. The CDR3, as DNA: TGTGCCAGCAGGGCGACAGAGAGCTCCTACGAGCAGTACTTC.

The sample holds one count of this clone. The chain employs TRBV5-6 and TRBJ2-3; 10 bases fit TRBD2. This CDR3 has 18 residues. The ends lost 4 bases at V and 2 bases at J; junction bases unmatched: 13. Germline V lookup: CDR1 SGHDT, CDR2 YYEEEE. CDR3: CASSRRSWLAGVTDTQYF. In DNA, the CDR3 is TGTGCCAGCAGCCGTAGGAGTTGGCTAGCGGGAGTCACAGATACGCAGTATTTT.

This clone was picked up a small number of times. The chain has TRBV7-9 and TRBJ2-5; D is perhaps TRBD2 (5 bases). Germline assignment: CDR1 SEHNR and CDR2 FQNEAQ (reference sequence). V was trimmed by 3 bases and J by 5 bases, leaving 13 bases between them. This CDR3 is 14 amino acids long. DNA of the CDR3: TGTGCCAGCAGCTTCGGGCCAGCGGTTGAGACCCAGTACTTC. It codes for CASSFGPAVETQYF.

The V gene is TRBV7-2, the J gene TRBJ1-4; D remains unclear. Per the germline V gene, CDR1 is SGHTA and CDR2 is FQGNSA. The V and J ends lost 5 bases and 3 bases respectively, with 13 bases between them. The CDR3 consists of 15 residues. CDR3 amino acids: CASSPNGVPNEKLFF. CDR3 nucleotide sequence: TGTGCCAGCAGCCCCAATGGAGTTCCTAATGAAAAACTGTTTTTT. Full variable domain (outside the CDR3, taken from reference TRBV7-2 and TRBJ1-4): GAGVSQSPSNKVTEKGKDVELRCDPISGHTALYWYRQSLGQGLEFLIYFQGNSAPDKSGLPSDRFSAERTGGSVSTLTIQRTQQEDSAVYLCASSPNGVPNEKLFFGSGTQLSVL.

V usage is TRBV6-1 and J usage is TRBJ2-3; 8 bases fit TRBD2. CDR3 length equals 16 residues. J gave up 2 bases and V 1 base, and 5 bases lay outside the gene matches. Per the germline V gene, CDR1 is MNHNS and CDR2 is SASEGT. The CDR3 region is CASSEGGTRNTDTQYF. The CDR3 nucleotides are TGTGCCAGCAGTGAAGGCGGGACTAGAAACACAGATACGCAGTATTTT.

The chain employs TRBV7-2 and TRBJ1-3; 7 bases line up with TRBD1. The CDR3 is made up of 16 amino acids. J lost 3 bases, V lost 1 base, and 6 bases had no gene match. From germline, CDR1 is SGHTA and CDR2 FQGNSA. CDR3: CASSLGAGGNGNTIYF. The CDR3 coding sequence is TGTGCCAGCAGCTTAGGGGCAGGGGGTAATGGAAACACCATATATTTT. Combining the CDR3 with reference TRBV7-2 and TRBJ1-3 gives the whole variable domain GAGVSQSPSNKVTEKGKDVELRCDPISGHTALYWYRQSLGQGLEFLIYFQGNSAPDKSGLPSDRFSAERTGGSVSTLTIQRTQQEDSAVYLCASSLGAGGNGNTIYFGEGSWLTVV.

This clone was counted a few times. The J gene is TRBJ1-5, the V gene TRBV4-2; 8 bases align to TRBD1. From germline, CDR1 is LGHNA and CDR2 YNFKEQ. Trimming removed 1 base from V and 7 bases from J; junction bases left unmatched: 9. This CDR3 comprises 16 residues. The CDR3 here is CASSQGNAGGGQPQHF. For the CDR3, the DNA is TGTGCCAGCAGCCAAGGCAATGCAGGGGGCGGGCAGCCCCAGCATTTT.

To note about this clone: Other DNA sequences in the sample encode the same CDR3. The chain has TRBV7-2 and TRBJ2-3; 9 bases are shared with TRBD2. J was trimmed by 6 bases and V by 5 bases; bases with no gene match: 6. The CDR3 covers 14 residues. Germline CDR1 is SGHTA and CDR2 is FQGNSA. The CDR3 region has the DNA TGTGCCAGCAGCCTTAGCGGGAGTTCGGATACGCAGTATTTT. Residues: CASSLSGSSDTQYF.

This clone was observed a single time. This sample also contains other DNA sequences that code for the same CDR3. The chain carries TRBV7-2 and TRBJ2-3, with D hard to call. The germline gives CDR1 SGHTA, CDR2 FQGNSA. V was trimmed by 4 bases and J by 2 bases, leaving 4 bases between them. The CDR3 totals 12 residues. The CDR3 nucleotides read TGTGCCAGCAGCTCTAACACAGATACGCAGTATTTT. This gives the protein CASSSNTDTQYF.

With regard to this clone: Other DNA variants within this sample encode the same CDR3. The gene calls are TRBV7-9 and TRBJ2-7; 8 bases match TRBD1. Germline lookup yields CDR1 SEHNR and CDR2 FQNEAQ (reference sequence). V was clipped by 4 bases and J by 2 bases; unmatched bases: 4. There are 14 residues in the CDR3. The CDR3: CASSSDRGPYEQYF. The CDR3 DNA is TGTGCCAGCAGCTCAGACAGGGGACCCTACGAGCAGTACTTC.

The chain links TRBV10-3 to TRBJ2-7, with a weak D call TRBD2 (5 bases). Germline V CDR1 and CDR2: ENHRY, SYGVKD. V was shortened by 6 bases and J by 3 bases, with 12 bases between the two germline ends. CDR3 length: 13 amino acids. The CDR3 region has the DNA TGTGCCATCAGCGGACTTAGTAGCTACGAGCAGTACTTC. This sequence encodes CAISGLSSYEQYF.

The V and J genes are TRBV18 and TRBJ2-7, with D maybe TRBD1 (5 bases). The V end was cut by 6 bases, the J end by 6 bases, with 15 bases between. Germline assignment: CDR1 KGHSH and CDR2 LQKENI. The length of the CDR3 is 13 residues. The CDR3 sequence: CASSGQGSAEQYF. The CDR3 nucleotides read TGTGCCAGCTCGGGTCAGGGATCGGCCGAGCAGTACTTC.

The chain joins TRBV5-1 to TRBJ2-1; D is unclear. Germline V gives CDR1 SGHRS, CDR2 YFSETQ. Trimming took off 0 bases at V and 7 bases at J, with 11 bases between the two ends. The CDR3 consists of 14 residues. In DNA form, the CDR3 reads TGCGCCAGCAGCTTGGCTCTAGGAATTAATGAGCAGTTCTTC. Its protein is CASSLALGINEQFF.

CDR3 region: CASSARTSGRDGETQYF. Written as DNA, the CDR3 is TGTGCCAGCAGTGCCCGGACTAGCGGGAGGGATGGGGAGACCCAGTACTTC. The chain has TRBV6-4 and TRBJ2-5, with TRBD2 matching 15 bases. Trimming removed 4 bases from V and 5 bases from J; junction bases left unmatched: 8. CDR3 length: 17 amino acids. Germline V lookup: CDR1 MRHNA, CDR2 SNTAGT.

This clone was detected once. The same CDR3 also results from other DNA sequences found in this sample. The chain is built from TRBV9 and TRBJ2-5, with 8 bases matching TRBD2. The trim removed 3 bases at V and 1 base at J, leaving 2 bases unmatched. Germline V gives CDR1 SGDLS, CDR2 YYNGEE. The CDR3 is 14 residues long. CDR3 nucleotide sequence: TGTGCCAGCAGCGCAACTAGCGGCCAAGAGACCCAGTACTTC. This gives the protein CASSATSGQETQYF.

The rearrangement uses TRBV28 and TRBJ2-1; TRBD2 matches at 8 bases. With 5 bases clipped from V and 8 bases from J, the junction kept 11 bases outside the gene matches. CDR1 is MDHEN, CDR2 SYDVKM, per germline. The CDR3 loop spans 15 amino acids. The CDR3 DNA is TGTGCCAGCAGTCTCACCCCGGGGGGGGGTGATGAGCAGTTCTTC. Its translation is CASSLTPGGGDEQFF.